The rows below give T cell receptor beta chains drawn from one sample of a study of OX40 agonist ivuxolimab in advanced cancers. This table comes from immunoSEQ multiplex PCR, and its TCRdb copy is limited to in-frame clones, with some not included. The sample holds roughly 120,000 clones, under 95% seen once. Sequencing used CD4+ or CD8+ T cells sorted from blood, obtained in a trial of the OX40 agonist ivuxolimab. Receptors were obtained from an adult with an advanced solid tumor such as melanoma, head and neck, liver or kidney cancer. Each CDR3 is given with its conserved first and last residue.

j_gene	len	v_gene	CDR3aa
TRBJ1-1	13	TRBV27	CASSFSGPFEAFF
TRBJ2-3	15	TRBV28	CASSLWEGTTDTQYF
TRBJ1-3	14	TRBV7-3	CASSSGDSGNTIYF
TRBJ1-5	14	TRBV7-2	CASSPTTGDQPQHF
TRBJ1-3	13	TRBV11-2	CASSLISGNTIYF
TRBJ2-1	17	TRBV9	CASSSDFAGGPFNEQFF
TRBJ1-1	12	TRBV19	CASSKRLTEAFF
TRBJ1-2	15	TRBV30	CAWNQDAWVRYGYTF
TRBJ2-1	16	TRBV5-1	CASSLRQGGTYNEQFF
TRBJ1-5	15	TRBV7-2	CASSLGRGMGQPQHF
TRBJ2-5	15	TRBV5-6	CASSFPRGDQETQYF
TRBJ2-2	14	TRBV5-1	CASSLDSPTGELFF
TRBJ1-4	19	TRBV12-5	CASGVDRGEHSSTNEKLFF
TRBJ2-7	14	TRBV11-2	CASTLAGFSYEQYF